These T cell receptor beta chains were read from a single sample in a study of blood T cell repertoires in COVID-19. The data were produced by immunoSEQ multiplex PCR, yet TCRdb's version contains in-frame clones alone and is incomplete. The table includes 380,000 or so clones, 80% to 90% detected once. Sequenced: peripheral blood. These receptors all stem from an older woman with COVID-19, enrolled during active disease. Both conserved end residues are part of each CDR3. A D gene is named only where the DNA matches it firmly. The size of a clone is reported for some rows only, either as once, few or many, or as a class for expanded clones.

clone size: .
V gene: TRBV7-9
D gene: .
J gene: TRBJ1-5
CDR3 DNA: TGTGCCAGCAGCACTACAGGGTTCGGTCAGCCCCAGCATTTT
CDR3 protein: CASSTTGFGQPQHF

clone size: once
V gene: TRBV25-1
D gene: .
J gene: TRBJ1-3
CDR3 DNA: TGTGCCAGCAGTGTAGGGAGGAATTCAGGAAACACCATATATTTT
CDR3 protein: CASSVGRNSGNTIYF

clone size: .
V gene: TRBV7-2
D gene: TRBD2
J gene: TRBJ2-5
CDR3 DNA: TGTGCCAGCAGCTTAGGGGATGTCTTAGCGGGGACCCAGTACTTC
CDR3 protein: CASSLGDVLAGTQYF

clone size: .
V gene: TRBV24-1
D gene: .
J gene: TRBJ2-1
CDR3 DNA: TGTGCCACCAGTGCAGGGGGGATCTCCTACAATGAGCAGTTCTTC
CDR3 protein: CATSAGGISYNEQFF

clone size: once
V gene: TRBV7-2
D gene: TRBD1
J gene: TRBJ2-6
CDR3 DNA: TGTGCCAGCAGATCCCCGGGACAGGGCGCTGGGGCCAACGTCCTGACTTTC
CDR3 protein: CASRSPGQGAGANVLTF

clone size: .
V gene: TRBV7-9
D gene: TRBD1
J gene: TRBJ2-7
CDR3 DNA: TGTGCCAGCAGCGAAGAAGACAGGGGGCTTCATGAGCAGTACTTC
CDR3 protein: CASSEEDRGLHEQYF

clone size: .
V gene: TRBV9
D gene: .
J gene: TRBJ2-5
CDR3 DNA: TGTGCCAGCAGCGTTCGGGGGGCCCAAGAGACCCAGTACTTC
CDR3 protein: CASSVRGAQETQYF

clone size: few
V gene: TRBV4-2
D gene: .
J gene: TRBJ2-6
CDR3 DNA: TGTGCCAGCAGCCAAGCTACAGGGAGTCCTGGGGCCAACGTCCTGACTTTC
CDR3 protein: CASSQATGSPGANVLTF

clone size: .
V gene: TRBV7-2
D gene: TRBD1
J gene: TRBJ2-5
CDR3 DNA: TGTGCCAGCAGCTTCGACAGGGCGAGGCAAGAGACCCAGTACTTC
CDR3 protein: CASSFDRARQETQYF

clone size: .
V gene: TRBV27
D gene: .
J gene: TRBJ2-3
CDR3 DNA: TGTGCCAGCAGTGAGACTGCCTACCTCACAGATACGCAGTATTTT
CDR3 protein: CASSETAYLTDTQYF

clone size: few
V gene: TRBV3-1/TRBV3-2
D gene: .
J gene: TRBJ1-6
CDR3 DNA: TGTACTCGCGGGAGACCAGGTTCACCCCTCCACTTT
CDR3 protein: CTRGRPGSPLHF

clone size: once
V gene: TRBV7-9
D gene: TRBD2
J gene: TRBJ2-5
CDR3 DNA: TGTGCCAGCAGCTTTAGCGGGGGGGCAGGAGAGACCCAGTACTTC
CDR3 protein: CASSFSGGAGETQYF

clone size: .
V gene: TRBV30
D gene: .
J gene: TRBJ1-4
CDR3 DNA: TGTGCCTGGAGTGGGGATAGCGGTGGAAAACTGTTTTTT
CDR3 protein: CAWSGDSGGKLFF

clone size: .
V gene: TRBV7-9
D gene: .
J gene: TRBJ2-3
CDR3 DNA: TGTGCCAGCAGCTTTTCGGCGGCAAGCACAGATACGCAGTATTTT
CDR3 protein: CASSFSAASTDTQYF

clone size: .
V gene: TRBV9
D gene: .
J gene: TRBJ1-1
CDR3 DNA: TGTGCCAGCGCCGCAGGGGACGAGAACACTGAAGCTTTCTTT
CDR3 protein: CASAAGDENTEAFF

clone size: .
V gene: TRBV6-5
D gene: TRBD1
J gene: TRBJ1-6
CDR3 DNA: TGTGCCAGCAGGGACAGGGGCCTCAATTCACCCCTCCACTTT
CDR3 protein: CASRDRGLNSPLHF

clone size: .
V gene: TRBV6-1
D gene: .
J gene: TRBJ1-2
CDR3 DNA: TGTGCCAGCAGTGAGACAGGCGTGGGCTACACCTTC
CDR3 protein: CASSETGVGYTF

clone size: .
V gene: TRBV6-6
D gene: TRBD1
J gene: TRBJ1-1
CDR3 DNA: TGTGCCAGCATCCAAACAGGGGGCACTGAAGCTTTCTTT
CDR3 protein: CASIQTGGTEAFF

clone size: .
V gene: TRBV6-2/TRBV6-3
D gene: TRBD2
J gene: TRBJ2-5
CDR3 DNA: TGTGCCAGCAGCAGAGGACTAGCGGGGGCGCAAGAGACCCAGTACTTC
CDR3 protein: CASSRGLAGAQETQYF

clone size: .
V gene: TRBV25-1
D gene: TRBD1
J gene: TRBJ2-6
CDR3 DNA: TGTGCCAGCACCTTAGGTCAGGGGGCGCATGGGGCCAACGTCCTGACTTTC
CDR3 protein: CASTLGQGAHGANVLTF

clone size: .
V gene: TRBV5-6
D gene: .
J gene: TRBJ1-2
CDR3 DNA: TGTGCCAGCAGCTTGGCCACAGCCATAATTTATGGCTACACCTTC
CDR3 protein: CASSLATAIIYGYTF

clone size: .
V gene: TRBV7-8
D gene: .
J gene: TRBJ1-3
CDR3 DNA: TGTGCCAGCAGCTCGGGGTACTCTGGAAACACCATATATTTT
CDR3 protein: CASSSGYSGNTIYF

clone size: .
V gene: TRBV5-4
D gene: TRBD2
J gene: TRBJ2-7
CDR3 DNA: TGTGCCAGCAGCTTGGGGCTAGCGGGGGCCGTAAACGAGCAGTACTTC
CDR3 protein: CASSLGLAGAVNEQYF

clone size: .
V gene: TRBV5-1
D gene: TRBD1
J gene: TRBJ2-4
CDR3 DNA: TGCGCCAGCAGCTCGGACAGGGAAAACATTCAGTACTTC
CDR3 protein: CASSSDRENIQYF

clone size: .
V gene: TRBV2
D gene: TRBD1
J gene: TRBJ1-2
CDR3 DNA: TGTGCCAGCAAGCCGGGACAGGGTAATGGCTACACCTTC
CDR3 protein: CASKPGQGNGYTF

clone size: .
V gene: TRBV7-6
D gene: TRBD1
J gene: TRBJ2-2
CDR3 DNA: TGTGCCAGCAGCCCGAGACAGGGGGCGAACACCGGGGAGCTGTTTTTT
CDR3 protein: CASSPRQGANTGELFF

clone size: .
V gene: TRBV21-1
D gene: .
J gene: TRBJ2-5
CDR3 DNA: TGTGCCAGCAGCGCACAACGACACAGGGACGGAGAGACCCAGTACTTC
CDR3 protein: CASSAQRHRDGETQYF

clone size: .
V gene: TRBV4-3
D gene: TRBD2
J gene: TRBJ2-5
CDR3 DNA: TGCGCCAGCAGCCAAGGCCAGGGACTAGCGGGAGAGACCCAGTACTTC
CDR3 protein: CASSQGQGLAGETQYF

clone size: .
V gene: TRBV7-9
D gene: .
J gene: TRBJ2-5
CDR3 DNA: TGTGCCAGCAGCTTCGGGGTTTCGGAGACCCAGTACTTC
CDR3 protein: CASSFGVSETQYF

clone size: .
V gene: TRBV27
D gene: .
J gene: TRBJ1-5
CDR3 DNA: TGTGCCAGCCTAAACGGGATGGGACAGCCCCAGCATTTT
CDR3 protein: CASLNGMGQPQHF

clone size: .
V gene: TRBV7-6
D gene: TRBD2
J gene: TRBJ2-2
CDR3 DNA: TGTGCCAGCAGCGCTAGCGGGGGAACGAACACCGGGGAGCTGTTTTTT
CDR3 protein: CASSASGGTNTGELFF

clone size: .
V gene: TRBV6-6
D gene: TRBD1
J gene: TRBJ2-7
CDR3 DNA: TGTGCCAGCAGATCCCCGGGACAGGGGTCCTACGAGCAGTACTTC
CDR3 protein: CASRSPGQGSYEQYF

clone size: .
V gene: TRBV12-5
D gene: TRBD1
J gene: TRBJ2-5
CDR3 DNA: TGTGCTAGTGGTTCGCAGGACAGGCAAGAGACCCAGTACTTC
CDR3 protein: CASGSQDRQETQYF

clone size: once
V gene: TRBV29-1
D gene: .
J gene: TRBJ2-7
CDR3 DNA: TGCAGCGTTGATTCCGCCGGGAGCTACGAGCAGTACTTC
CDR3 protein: CSVDSAGSYEQYF

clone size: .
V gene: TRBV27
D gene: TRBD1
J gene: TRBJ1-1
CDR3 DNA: TGTGCCAGCAGTCCCAGGACAGGAATGAACACTGAAGCTTTCTTT
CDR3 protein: CASSPRTGMNTEAFF

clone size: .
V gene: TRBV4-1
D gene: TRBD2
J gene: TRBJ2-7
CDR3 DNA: TGCGCCAGCAGTCCCGCTAGCGGGGGGCGGCGGGAGCAGTACTTC
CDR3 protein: CASSPASGGRREQYF

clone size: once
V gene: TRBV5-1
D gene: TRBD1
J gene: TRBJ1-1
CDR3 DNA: TGCGCCAGCAGCTTACCCTTGGACAGGGTAAACACTGAAGCTTTCTTT
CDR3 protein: CASSLPLDRVNTEAFF

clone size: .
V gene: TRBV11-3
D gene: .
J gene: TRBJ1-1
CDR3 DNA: TGTGCCAGCAGCTTATATATGAACACTGAAGCTTTCTTT
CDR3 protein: CASSLYMNTEAFF

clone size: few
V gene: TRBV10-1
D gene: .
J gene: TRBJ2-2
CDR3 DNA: TGCGCCAGCAGTGAGTCCCTCGGGGGAACCGGGGAGCTGTTTTTT
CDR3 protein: CASSESLGGTGELFF

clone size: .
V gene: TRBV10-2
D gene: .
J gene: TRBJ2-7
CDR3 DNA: TGCGCCAGCAGCCCGACAGGCTACGAGCAGTACTTC
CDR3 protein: CASSPTGYEQYF

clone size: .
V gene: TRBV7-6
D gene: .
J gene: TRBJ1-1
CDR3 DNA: TGTGCCAGCAGCTTAATGCCCTTTACAGTTTTGAACACTGAAGCTTTCTTT
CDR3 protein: CASSLMPFTVLNTEAFF

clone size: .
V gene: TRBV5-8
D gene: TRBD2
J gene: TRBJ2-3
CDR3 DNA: TGTGCCAGCAGCCATGGGACTAGCGGGGAGGCAGATACGCAGTATTTT
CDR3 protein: CASSHGTSGEADTQYF

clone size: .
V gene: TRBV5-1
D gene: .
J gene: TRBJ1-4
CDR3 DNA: TGCGCCAGCAGCTTGCAGACAGCTAATGAAAAACTGTTTTTT
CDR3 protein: CASSLQTANEKLFF

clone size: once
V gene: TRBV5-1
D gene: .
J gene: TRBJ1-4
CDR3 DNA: TGCGCCAGCCGAGCCCAAGATCGAAATGAAAAACTGTTTTTT
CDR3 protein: CASRAQDRNEKLFF

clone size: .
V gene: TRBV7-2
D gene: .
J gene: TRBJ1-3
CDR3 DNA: TGTGCCAGCAGCTTTAGCCGGGACACCATATATTTT
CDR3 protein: CASSFSRDTIYF

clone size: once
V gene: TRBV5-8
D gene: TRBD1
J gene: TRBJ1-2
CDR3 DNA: TGTGCCAGCAGCCTACAGGGGTATGGCTACACCTTC
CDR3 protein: CASSLQGYGYTF

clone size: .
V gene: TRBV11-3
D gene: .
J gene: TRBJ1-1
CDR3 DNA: TGTGCCAGCTCCGCGGGGGGGAAGAACACTGAAGCTTTCTTT
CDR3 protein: CASSAGGKNTEAFF

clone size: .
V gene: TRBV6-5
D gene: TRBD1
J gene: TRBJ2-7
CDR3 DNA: TGTGCCAGCAGACGACAGGGGGCCCACGAGCAGTACTTC
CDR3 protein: CASRRQGAHEQYF

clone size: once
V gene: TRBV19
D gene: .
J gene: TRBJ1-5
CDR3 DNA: TGTGCCAGTAGTACCGGACTATCTTTGTACGTGCATGCCAATCAGCCCCAGCATTTT
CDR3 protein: CASSTGLSLYVHANQPQHF

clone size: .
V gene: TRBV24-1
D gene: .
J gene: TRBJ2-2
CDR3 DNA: TGTGCCACGGGTTCAGGGTTGGGCACCGGGGAGCTGTTTTTT
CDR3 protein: CATGSGLGTGELFF

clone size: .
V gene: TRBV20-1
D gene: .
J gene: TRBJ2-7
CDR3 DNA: TGCAGTGCTAGTGGGACAGAGCAGTACTTC
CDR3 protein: CSASGTEQYF

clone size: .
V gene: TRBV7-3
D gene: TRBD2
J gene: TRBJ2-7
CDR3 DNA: TGTGCCAGCAGCTTAGACGGGGGGGCGGCCTACGAGCAGTACTTC
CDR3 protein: CASSLDGGAAYEQYF

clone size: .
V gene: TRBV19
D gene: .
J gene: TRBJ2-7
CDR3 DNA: TGTGCCAGTAGTAGGATGGACAGCCTTGGGGAGCAGTACTTC
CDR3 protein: CASSRMDSLGEQYF

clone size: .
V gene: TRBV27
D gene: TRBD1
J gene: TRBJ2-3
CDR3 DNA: TGTGCCAGCAGTTTATTCATACCCGGGACAGGGGGCCTGTGGTCGCAGTATTTT
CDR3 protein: CASSLFIPGTGGLWSQYF

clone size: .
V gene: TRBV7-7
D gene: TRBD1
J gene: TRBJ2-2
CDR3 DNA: TGTGCCAGCAGCTTGTTCCGACAGGGGATTGACACCGGGGAGCTGTTTTTT
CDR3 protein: CASSLFRQGIDTGELFF

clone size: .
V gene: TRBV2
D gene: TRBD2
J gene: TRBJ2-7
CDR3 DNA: TGTGCCAGGCAGGGGACCCTAGCGGGGGGAAAAGTCGACGAGCAGTACTTC
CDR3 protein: CARQGTLAGGKVDEQYF